This T cell receptor (beta chain) was sequenced in a study of response to subunit inactivated influenza vaccine. In regard to this clonotype: Its cognate antigen is unknown.

Germline assignment: CDR1 DFQATT and CDR2 SNEGSKA (reference sequence). The CDR3 loop spans 14 amino acids. The ends were cut back, 6 bases at V and 0 bases at J, with 12 bases in the middle. Study-wide findings and caveats: Few additional T cells are recruited per seasonal influenza vaccination, authors suggested.

MiXCR was run by TCRdb on the RT-PCR reads, yielding one entry per CDR3 protein. This sample has around 570,000 distinct CDR3 sequences, with under 9% found just once. The V and J genes are TRBV20-1 and TRBJ1-5, with D maybe TRBD1 (5 bases). This sequence originates from a man aged 50 to 75 who received an inactivated influenza vaccine. This sample comprised PBMCs from blood, obtained around 2 years after vaccination. CDR3 loop: CSASGGISNQPQHF. Written as DNA, the CDR3 is TGCAGTGCGAGCGGGGGGATTAGCAATCAGCCCCAGCATTTT.